This T cell receptor (beta chain) is drawn from a study of memory CD4+ T cells and cytomegalovirus serostatus. General observations from the study: A US-trained random forest predicted CMV serostatus with median AUC around 0.91.

Single viable CD3+CD4+CD8-CD45RO+ cells were sorted as the memory CD4+ T cells. Positive selection with CD4 microbeads enriched total CD4+ T cells. With respect to this clone: Its specificity is not known.

V shed 6 bases, J shed 5 bases, and the junction held 14 bases outside the gene matches. Germline V lookup: CDR1 SEHNR, CDR2 FQNEAQ (reference sequence). This CDR3 is 16 amino acids long. The protocol was immunoSEQ multiplex PCR, while the TCRdb copy is restricted to in-frame clones and leaves out a portion. The table shows about 92,000 clones, with roughly 80% occurring only once. The specimen sequenced was memory CD4+ T cells from blood. The genes are TRBV7-9 and TRBJ2-7; 9 bases map to TRBD2. This clonotype was obtained from an adult in good health and CMV-seropositive. CDR3 coding DNA: TGTGCCAGCAGTCAAGGATCATCTAGCGGGATTGACGAGCAGTACTTC. This gives the protein CASSQGSSSGIDEQYF.